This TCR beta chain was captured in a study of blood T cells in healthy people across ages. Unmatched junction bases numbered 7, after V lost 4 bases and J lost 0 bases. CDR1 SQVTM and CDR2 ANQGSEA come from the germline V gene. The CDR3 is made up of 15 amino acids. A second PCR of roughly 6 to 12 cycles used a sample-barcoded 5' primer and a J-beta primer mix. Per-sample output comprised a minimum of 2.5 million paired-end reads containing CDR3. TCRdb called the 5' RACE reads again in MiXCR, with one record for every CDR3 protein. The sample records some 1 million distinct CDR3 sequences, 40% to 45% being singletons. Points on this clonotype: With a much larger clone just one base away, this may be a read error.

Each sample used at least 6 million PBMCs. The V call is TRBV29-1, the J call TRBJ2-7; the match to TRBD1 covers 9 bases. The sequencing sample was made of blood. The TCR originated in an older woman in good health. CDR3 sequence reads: CSVVGGTGSSYEQYF. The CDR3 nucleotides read TGCAGCGTTGTGGGAGGGACAGGGAGCTCCTACGAGCAGTACTTC.